Listed here is a single TCR beta chain. The antigen this receptor binds is unknown. Base quality data are lacking; no much larger clone is found one base away. This sample was included in a study of blood T cell repertoires in COVID-19 (dated by TCRdb to the early 2020s). Broadly, across the study: The collaborator samples originated in the United States, Italy and Spain and spanned the acute and convalescent phases of COVID-19. Where available, HLA class I and class II types were obtained from metadata supplied by the sample provider rather than from assay-based typing. The samples were drawn from the first 160 participants of the ongoing ImmuneRACE study and from 1,254 subjects provided by 6 global collaborators. The material from the prospective study consisted of cDNA or gDNA derived from T cells, B-cell-depleted T cells, or PBMCs. A de-identified subject ID, COVID-19 status, age in years and sex were almost always included in the sample metadata. The dataset comprised deeply sampled blood TCRbeta repertoires from subjects exposed to, actively infected with, or recovered from COVID-19. A freely available public database, intended as a resource for researchers studying the immune response to SARS-CoV-2, is where the repertoires were released. The study at large found these results: The quantity of clinical and demographic metadata differed by source and by participant and was supplied without curation.

V loses 1 base of germline sequence and J loses 5 bases, and the interval between the two ends is 11 bases. CDR1 and CDR2 are read off the germline V gene as SQVTM and ANQGSEA. The CDR3 holds 13 amino acids from the cysteine to the phenylalanine. CDR3 DNA is the only sequence kept; it has 39 bases, read in frame from the first base. The collaborating institutions used their own protocols to collect whole blood in K2EDTA tubes. For TCRbeta analysis, collaborators shipped samples as frozen whole blood, isolated PBMCs, or DNA extracted from either of those sample types. The immunoSEQ Assay, a bias-controlled multiplex PCR, was used to amplify TCRbeta CDR3 regions from genomic DNA. The paper's data handling went like this. Within the assay, amplification of reference gene primers was used to estimate how many nucleated cells each sample contained. To quantify the absolute abundance of each unique TCRbeta CDR3 rearrangement, sequence reads were collapsed and filtered. For each sample, productive Simpson clonality was calculated as the square root of Simpson's diversity index over productive rearrangements. Entries here come from immuneACCESS through TCRdb and include only in-frame sequences with V and J called. Some clones fail to appear in such tables; in the studies checked, an unresolved V gene covers under half of the shortfall, and the cause of the remainder is unknown. V and J calls and clone size follow that table, whereas D and trimming were derived from the DNA. For this sample there are tens of thousands of clones; more than 75% appear just once. 1.2% of the sample lies in the top ten.

Sequenced: peripheral blood. The receptor chain draws on TRBV29-1 and TRBJ1-1; a confident D gene designation cannot be given. This clonotype was obtained from a woman in her fifties or sixties with acute or convalescent COVID-19. The base sequence is TGCAGCGTTGAAGGCGAGGGAGGAACTGAAGCTTTCTTT. Its protein reads: CSVEGEGGTEAFF.